The T cell receptor beta chain under discussion was sequenced for a study of cytomegalovirus exposure and HLA in healthy donors (dated by TCRdb to 2016 to 2017). At the level of the whole study: According to an earlier analysis of a few hundred of the donors, about 179 million T cells yielded some 110 million unique TCR beta sequences and about 300 Gb of sequence data. All discovery cohort repertoires had been generated using a single sequencing platform. HLA typing included class I and class II loci at four-digit resolution. In a later analysis, previously published TCR beta repertoires from roughly 710 donors were re-analyzed and high-resolution HLA genotyping was added so that TCR occurrence patterns could be studied. A later genetic analysis used genome-wide SNP genotypes for 398 of the 666 donors, treating that subset as a discovery cohort. An earlier analysis of 587 of the donors used high-throughput TCR beta sequencing to judge whether each TCR beta V gene segment behaved as functional or pseudogenic. The T cell repertoires of 550 to 850 subjects were profiled by immunosequencing and related to cytomegalovirus serostatus. Donor age, sex, ethnicity and CMV serostatus were compiled together with the repertoire data. The number of typed donors differed by locus: about 620-640 for A, B, C, DRB1 and DQB1; approximately 530 for DQA1; approximately 600 for DPA1; and 400 to 480 for DPB1. Rather than drawing on any new phenotypic data, the later analysis identified candidate immune exposures from TCR beta sequences and the way those sequences occurred across donors. Among 300 to 500 genotyped donors of the cohort, an average of around 250,000 unique TCR beta nucleotide sequences was sequenced per donor, of which roughly 17% were non-productive. High-throughput TCR immunosequencing, statistical association of individual TCRs with disease status, and machine learning were combined to predict cytomegalovirus infection status. An early release that covered some 630 HLA-typed donors contained approximately 300 gigabases of sequencing data and tens of millions of unique TCR sequences. Of the roughly 400 genotyped donors, about 80% fell in the genetic ancestry cluster associated with self-reported Caucasian donors. About five DR-DQ haplotypes were treated as single units for association and clustering because of strong linkage in the cohort. The aim of the study was to test whether cataloging public T cell receptors could identify signatures of past pathogen exposure. In addition to the first cohort of around 670 subjects, a separate validation cohort of approximately 130 different subjects was used. General study outcomes and caveats: According to a later analysis, TCR association rates differed among HLA loci, with DRB1 alleles showing the most associated TCRs and HLA-C alleles showing the fewest. In an earlier analysis of some 500 of the donors, most TCR beta V segments were observed in productive rearrangements about 90% or about 30% of the time, broadly matching IMGT annotations. According to a later genetic analysis, donors in an Asian-associated ancestry cluster had fewer N-insertions in productive TCRs than the roughly 670-donor mean. The authors suggested that the approach could potentially be extended to other disease states and immunological phenotypes. Most TCR sequences were observed very rarely across donors, whereas some public TCRs were present in many individuals. CMV serostatus was the only immune exposure information available for the cohort. Specific HLA alleles were associated with 15,000 to 20,000 TCR beta sequences at a false discovery rate of 0.05 in a later analysis. Strong co-occurrence of HLA alleles, especially DR and DQ, made assigning TCR associations to individual alleles difficult. A cluster of highly shared sequence variants was judged likely to be a technical artifact of the sequencing pipeline. Presence/absence analyses assumed roughly uniform sequencing depth across donors, an assumption that may not hold. V-gene and J-gene trimming of TCR beta chains was associated with a missense DCLRE1C variant in a later genetic analysis, and the association was replicated in an independent cohort. A further reported finding was that TCR beta sequences accurately predicted the HLA-A and HLA-B alleles for most subjects in the first cohort. This cohort had only TCR beta chains sequenced, and the lack of alpha or paired-chain data limited which features could be detected. Correlated functional status among segregating V segments might reflect linkage disequilibrium, but an unknown experimental factor could not be ruled out. In both the original and validation cohorts, the classifier was reported to diagnose cytomegalovirus status with high specificity and sensitivity. The earlier analysis of nearly 600 of the donors excluded over 15 rarely observed V segments, including chromosome 9 orphons, because counts were too low. Because HLA typing was unavailable for some donors at each locus, only the typed subset was used in association tests. Three of the identified cytomegalovirus-associated TCR beta chains were confirmed in vitro to be specific for cytomegalovirus antigens. In a later analysis, HLA-associated TCR beta chains showed more clonal expansion and lower generation probabilities than non-associated chains that were equally common. A later analysis reported that several top co-occurrence clusters appeared linked to parvovirus B19, influenza, CMV and Epstein-Barr virus. A later analysis found that most CMV-associated TCR beta chains appeared HLA-restricted, with HLA associations seemingly driven largely by CMV exposure. In the study, some 160 TCR beta chains were listed as associated with cytomegalovirus.

In the case of this clone: This clone's antigen is unknown. The input lacks base qualities; no much larger clone sits a single base away.

Library construction relied on the immunoSEQ multiplex PCR assay. A mixture of 60 forward primers for TCR Vbeta segments and 13 reverse primers for TCR Jbeta segments was used in the multiplex PCR. The CDR3 region of rearranged TCR beta genes was amplified from genomic DNA with a multiplex PCR assay. On the Illumina HiSeq System, the amplified TCR beta libraries were sequenced as 87-base-pair reads. As for the authors' bioinformatics: Across the 700 or so repertoires, a later analysis counted tens of millions of unique TCR beta chains, roughly 11 million of which were shared by at least two donors. A nearest-neighbor algorithm error-corrected the raw reads and collapsed the reads into unique sequences, merging closely related sequences to remove PCR and sequencing errors. To assign V, D and J gene segments, CDR3 sequences were aligned to IMGT reference sequences. For a sequence to be retained, at least a six-nucleotide match to both a V gene segment and a J gene segment was required. Rearrangements were classified as productive when the CDR3 lacked stop codons and remained in frame with V and J, and all other rearrangements were classified as non-productive. Following IMGT convention, CDR3 was defined as the stretch from the second conserved V-encoded cysteine to the conserved J-encoded phenylalanine. Sequences without an unambiguous match to a single V gene segment were excluded from the earlier analysis of about 600 of the donors. An earlier analysis of fewer than 750 of the donors classified V segments as functional when productive rearrangements were above 56.7% and as segregating when the standard deviation between donors was above 5%. A statistical classification framework was built to diagnose cytomegalovirus status from the catalog of TCR beta chain sequences. In a later analysis, TCR nucleotide sequences were compared against IMGT/GENE-DB human TR gene sequences so that V and J genes could be assigned. The TCRdist pipeline was used in a later analysis to assign CDR3 sequences and most-parsimonious VDJ recombination scenarios. In a later analysis, each TCR beta chain was defined by its CDR3 amino acid sequence together with its V-gene family, and reads lacking a unique V-gene family were excluded. As a way to deal with suspected cross-contamination and a sequencing artifact, a later analysis dropped 640 or so nucleotide sequences that were highly shared and had low generation probability. For each public chain, a later analysis derived a clonal expansion index from normalized ranks of inferred template counts within each repertoire. A later analysis computed generation probabilities with a VDJ recombination model fitted to out-of-frame rearrangements, and checked the results against IGoR. In a later analysis, hypergeometric tests were used to score TCR-TCR, TCR-HLA and TCR-CMV co-occurrence, with a repertoire-size bias correction applied to TCR pairs. False discovery rates were estimated in a later analysis by permuting HLA or CMV assignments 20 times. A later analysis grouped co-occurring TCRs with DBSCAN, adding TCRdist sequence similarity when clustering within HLA-allele-positive subsets. Repertoires with fewer than 30,000 or more than 120,000 public chains were left out of co-occurrence clustering, as were about 5 repertoires with anomalous nucleotide sharing. TCRdb carries this immuneACCESS record with in-frame sequences only. Its versions omit some clonotypes, under half of them owing to an unresolved V gene in the studies checked, with the rest unexplained. The V and J calls and clone size come from that table; D and trimming were worked out from the DNA. This sample is represented by some 65,000 clones; about 72% of them were singletons. Jointly, the top ten make up roughly 23% of the sample.

The cohort was made up of approximately 670 healthy bone marrow donors. At the time of sampling, every cohort member was nominally healthy, though immune exposures that went unrecorded were likely present. The donor tested CMV seropositive, placing the donor among the approximately 310 seropositive members of the cohort. Each donor provided a peripheral blood sample, and peripheral blood mononuclear cells were used for TCR beta sequencing. Genomic DNA was extracted from the blood cell samples with the Qiagen DNeasy Blood Extraction Kit. This clonotype was sampled from a man over 45 in good health and CMV-seropositive. The sequenced material came from PBMCs.

The CDR3 here reads CSVVSDNLNTEAFF. The sequenced DNA is TGCAGCGTTGTTTCGGACAACCTTAACACTGAAGCTTTCTTT. The rearrangement combines TRBV29-1 with TRBJ1-1; TRBD1 might be the D gene, on 5 matching bases. The CDR3 contains 14 residues, cysteine and phenylalanine counted. Left in the record is the CDR3 DNA by itself, 42 bases read in frame from the first base. Sequences SQVTM (CDR1) and ANQGSEA (CDR2) are obtained from the germline V gene. V is clipped by 4 bases and J by 2 bases, and the sequence between their germline boundaries is 14 bases long.